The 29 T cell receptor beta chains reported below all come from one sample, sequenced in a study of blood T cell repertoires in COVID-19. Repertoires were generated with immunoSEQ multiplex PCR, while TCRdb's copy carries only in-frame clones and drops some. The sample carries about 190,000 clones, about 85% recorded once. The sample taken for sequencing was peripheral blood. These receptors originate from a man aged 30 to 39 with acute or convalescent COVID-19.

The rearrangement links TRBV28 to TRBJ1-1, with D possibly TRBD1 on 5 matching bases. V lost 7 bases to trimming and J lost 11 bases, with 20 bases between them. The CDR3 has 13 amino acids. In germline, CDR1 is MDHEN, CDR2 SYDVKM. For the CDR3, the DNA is TGTGCCAGCAAACCACAGCGCGGGGGTTCGGCTTTCTTT. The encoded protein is CASKPQRGGSAFF.

CDR3 region: CASSLYSAGQNTEAFF. The CDR3 DNA is TGTGCCAGCAGTTTATACTCGGCAGGGCAGAACACTGAAGCTTTCTTT. This chain connects TRBV27 to TRBJ1-1; a weak D match, TRBD1 (5 bases). The V end was cut by 1 base, the J end by 1 base, with 13 bases between. The CDR3 is made up of 16 amino acids. CDR1 is MNHEY, CDR2 SMNVEV, per germline (reference sequence).

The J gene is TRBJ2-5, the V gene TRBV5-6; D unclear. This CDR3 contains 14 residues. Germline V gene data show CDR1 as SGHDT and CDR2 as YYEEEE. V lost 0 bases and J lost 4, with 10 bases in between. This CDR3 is CASSLVHSGETQYF. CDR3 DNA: TGTGCCAGCAGCTTGGTCCATTCGGGAGAGACCCAGTACTTC. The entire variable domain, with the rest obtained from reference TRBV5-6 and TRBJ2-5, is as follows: DAGVTQSPTHLIKTRGQQVTLRCSPKSGHDTVSWYQQALGQGPQFIFQYYEEEERQRGNFPDRFSGHQFPNYSSELNVNALLLGDSALYLCASSLVHSGETQYFGPGTRLLVL.

CDR3 amino acids: CASSQDHSSYNSPLHF. CDR3 sequence (DNA): TGTGCCAGCAGCCAAGATCATAGCTCCTATAATTCACCCCTCCACTTT. The rearrangement uses TRBV14 and TRBJ1-6; no firm D call. The germline V gene encodes CDR1 SGHDN and CDR2 FVKESK. CDR3 length equals 16 residues. Trimming shortened V by 0 bases and J by 0 bases, and 6 bases separated the two germline ends.

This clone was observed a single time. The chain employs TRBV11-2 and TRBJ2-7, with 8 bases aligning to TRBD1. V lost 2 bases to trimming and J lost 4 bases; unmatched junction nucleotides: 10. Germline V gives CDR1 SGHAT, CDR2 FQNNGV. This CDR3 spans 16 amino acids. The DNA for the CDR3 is TGTGCCAGCAGCTTATATGGGACAGGTAGTCGTTACGAGCAGTACTTC. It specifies CASSLYGTGSRYEQYF.

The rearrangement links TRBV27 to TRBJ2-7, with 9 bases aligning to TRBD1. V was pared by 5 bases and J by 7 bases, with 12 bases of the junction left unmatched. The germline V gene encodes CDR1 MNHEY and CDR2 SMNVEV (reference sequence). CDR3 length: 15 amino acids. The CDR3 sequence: CASSRRDRASLEQYF. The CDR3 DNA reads TGTGCCAGCAGTCGTAGGGACAGGGCTTCGTTGGAGCAGTACTTC.

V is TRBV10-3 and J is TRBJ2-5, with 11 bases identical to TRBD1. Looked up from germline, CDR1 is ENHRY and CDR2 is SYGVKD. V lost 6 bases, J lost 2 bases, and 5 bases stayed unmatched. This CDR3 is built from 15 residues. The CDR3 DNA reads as TGTGCCATCAGGGGGGACAGGGGGAGACAAGAGACCCAGTACTTC. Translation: CAIRGDRGRQETQYF.

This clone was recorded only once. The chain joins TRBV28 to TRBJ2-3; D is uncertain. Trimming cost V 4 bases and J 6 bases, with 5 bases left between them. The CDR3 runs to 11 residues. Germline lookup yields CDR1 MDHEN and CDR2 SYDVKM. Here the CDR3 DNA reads TGTGCCAGCAGTTCGAGGGATACGCAGTATTTT. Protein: CASSSRDTQYF.

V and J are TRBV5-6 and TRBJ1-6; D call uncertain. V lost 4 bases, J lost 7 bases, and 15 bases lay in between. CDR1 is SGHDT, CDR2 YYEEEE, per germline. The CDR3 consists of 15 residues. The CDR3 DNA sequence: TGTGCCAGCAGCATCGAGGGCCCCTCCAATTCACCCCTCCACTTT. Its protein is CASSIEGPSNSPLHF.

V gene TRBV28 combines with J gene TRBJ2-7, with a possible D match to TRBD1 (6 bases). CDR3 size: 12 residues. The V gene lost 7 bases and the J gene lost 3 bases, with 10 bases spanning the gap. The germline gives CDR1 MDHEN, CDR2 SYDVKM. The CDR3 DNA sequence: TGTGCCAGCACCAGGGACATCTACGAGCAGTACTTC. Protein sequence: CASTRDIYEQYF.

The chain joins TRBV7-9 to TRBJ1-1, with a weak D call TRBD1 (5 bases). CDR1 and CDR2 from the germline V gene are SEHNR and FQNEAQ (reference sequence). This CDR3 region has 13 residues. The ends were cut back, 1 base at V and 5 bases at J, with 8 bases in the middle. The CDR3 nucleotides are TGTGCCAGCAGCTTAGGCGGGGCGACTGAAGCTTTCTTT. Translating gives CASSLGGATEAFF.

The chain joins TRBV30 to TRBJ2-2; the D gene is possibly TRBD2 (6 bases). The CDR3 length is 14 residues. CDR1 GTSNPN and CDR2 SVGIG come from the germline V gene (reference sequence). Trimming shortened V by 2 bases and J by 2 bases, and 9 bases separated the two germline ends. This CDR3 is CAWSPGVNTGELFF. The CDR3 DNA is TGTGCCTGGAGTCCGGGGGTCAACACCGGGGAGCTGTTTTTT.

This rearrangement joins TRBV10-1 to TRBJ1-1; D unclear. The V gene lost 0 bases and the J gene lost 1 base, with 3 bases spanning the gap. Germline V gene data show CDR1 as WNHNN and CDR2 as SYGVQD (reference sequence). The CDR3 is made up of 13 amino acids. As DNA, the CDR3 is TGCGCCAGCAGTGAGTCGAGGAACACTGAAGCTTTCTTT. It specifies CASSESRNTEAFF.

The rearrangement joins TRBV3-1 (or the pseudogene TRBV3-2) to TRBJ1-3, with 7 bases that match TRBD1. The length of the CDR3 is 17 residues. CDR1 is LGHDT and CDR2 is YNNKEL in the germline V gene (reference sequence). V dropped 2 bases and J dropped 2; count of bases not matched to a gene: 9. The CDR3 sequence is CASSQPMGQSTGNTIYF. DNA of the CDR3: TGTGCCAGCAGCCAACCCATGGGACAGTCAACTGGAAACACCATATATTTT.

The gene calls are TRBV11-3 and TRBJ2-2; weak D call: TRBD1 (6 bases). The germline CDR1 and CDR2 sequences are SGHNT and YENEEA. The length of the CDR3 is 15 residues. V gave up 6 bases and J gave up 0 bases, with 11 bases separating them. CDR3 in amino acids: CASRRQATNTGELFF. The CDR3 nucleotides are TGTGCCAGCAGACGACAGGCCACGAACACCGGGGAGCTGTTTTTT.

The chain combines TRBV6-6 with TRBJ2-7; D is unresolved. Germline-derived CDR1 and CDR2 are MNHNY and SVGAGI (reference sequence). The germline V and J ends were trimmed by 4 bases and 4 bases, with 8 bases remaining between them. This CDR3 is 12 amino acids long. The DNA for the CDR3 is TGTGCCAGCAGTTCTCAACTATACGAGCAGTACTTC. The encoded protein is CASSSQLYEQYF.

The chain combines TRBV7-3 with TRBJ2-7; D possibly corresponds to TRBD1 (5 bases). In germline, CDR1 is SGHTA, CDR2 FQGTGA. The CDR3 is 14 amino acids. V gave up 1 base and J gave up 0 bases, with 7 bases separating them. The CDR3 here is CASSLSRDSYEQYF. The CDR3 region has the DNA TGTGCCAGCAGCTTAAGCAGGGACTCCTACGAGCAGTACTTC. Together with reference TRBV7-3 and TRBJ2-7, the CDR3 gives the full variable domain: GAGVSQTPSNKVTEKGKYVELRCDPISGHTALYWYRQSLGQGPEFLIYFQGTGAADDSGLPNDRFFAVRPEGSVSTLKIQRTERGDSAVYLCASSLSRDSYEQYFGPGTRLTVT.

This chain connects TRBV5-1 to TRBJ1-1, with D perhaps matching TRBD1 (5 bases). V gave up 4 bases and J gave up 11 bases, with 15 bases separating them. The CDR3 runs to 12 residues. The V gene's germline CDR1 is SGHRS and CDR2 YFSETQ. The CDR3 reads CASSGSGLQAFF. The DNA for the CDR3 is TGCGCCAGCAGCGGATCGGGACTTCAGGCTTTCTTT.

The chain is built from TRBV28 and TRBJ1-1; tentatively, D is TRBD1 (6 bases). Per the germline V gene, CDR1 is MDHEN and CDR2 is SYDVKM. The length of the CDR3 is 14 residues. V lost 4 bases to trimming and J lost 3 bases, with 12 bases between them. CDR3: CASSSRGSHTEAFF. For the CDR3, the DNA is TGTGCCAGCAGTTCCAGGGGTTCCCACACTGAAGCTTTCTTT.

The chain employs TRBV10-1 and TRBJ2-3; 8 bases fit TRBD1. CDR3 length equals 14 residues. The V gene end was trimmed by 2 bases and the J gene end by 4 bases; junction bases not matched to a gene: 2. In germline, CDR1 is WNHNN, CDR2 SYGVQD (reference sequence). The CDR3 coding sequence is TGCGCCAGCAGTGAGCAGGGGGCGTCAGATACGCAGTATTTT. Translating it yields CASSEQGASDTQYF.

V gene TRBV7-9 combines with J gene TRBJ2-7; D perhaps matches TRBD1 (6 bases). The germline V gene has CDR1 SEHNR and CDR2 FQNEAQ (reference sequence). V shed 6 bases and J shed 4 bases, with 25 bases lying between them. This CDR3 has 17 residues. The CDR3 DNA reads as TGTGCCAGCAGTTACAACCCCCCCGCCAGGGGTAGGTACGAGCAGTACTTC. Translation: CASSYNPPARGRYEQYF.

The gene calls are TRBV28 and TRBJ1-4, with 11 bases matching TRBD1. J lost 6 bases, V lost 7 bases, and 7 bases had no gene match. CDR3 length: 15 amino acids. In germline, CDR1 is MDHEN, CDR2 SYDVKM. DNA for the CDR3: TGTGCCAGCACCCAGCCGGGACAGGGGGATGAAAAACTGTTTTTT. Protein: CASTQPGQGDEKLFF.

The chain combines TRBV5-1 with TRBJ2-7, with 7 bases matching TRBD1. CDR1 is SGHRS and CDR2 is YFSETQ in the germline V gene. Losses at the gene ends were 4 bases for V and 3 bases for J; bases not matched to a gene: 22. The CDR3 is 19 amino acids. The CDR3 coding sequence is TGCGCCAGCAGCCAGTCACCGGGACAGAGTATGACAAGATTCTACGAGCAGTACTTC. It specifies CASSQSPGQSMTRFYEQYF.

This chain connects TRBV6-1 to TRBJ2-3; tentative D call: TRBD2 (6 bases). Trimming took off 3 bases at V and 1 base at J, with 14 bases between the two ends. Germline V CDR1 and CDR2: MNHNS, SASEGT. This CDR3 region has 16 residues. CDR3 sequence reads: CASSDPRRAGTDTQYF. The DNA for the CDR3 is TGTGCCAGCAGTGACCCTAGGAGGGCGGGCACAGATACGCAGTATTTT.

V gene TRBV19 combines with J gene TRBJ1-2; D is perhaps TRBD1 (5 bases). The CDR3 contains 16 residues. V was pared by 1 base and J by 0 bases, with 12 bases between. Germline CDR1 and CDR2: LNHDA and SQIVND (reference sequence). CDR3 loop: CASSIVGGTANYGYTF. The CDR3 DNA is TGTGCCAGTAGTATAGTCGGCGGGACTGCTAACTATGGCTACACCTTC.

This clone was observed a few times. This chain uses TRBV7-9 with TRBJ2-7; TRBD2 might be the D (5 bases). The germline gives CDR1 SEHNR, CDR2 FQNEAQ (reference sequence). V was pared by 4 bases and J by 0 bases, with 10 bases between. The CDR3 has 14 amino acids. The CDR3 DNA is TGTGCCAGCAGCTCCATTCGGGGCTCCTACGAGCAGTACTTC. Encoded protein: CASSSIRGSYEQYF.

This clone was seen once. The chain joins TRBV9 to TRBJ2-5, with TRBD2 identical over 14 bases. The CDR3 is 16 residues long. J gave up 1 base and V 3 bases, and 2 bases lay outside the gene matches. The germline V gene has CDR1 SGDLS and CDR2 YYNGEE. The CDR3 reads CASSAGLAGGQETQYF. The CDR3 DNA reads TGTGCCAGCAGCGCCGGACTAGCGGGAGGCCAAGAGACCCAGTACTTC.

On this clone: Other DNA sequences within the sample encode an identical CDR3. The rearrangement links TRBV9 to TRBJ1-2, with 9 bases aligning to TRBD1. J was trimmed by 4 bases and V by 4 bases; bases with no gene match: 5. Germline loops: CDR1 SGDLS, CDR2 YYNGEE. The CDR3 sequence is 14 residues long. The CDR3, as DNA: TGTGCCAGCAGCCCCAGACAGGGGGGCTATGGCTACACCTTC. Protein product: CASSPRQGGYGYTF.

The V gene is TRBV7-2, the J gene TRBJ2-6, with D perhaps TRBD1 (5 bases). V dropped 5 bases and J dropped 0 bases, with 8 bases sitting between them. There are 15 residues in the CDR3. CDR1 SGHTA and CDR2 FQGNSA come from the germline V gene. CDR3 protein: CASSARDSGANVLTF. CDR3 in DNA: TGTGCCAGCAGCGCCAGGGACTCTGGGGCCAACGTCCTGACTTTC.